These 11 T cell receptor beta chains were sequenced from one sample in a study of control samples from healthy donors and cancer patients. Sequencing was performed with immunoSEQ multiplex PCR; in TCRdb, only in-frame clones are kept and a portion is missing. The top ten clones hold 15% to 19% of a sample with some 70,000 clones, 83% of them seen once. Specimen: blood. Every receptor here comes from a man between 60 and 75 years old in good health.

The rearrangement uses TRBV18 and TRBJ2-7, with TRBD1 matching 9 bases. Germline V CDR1 and CDR2: KGHSH, LQKENI. This CDR3 contains 15 residues. V was pared by 4 bases and J by 2 bases, with 6 bases of the junction left unmatched. The CDR3 sequence: CASSQGQGDPYEQYF. For the CDR3, the DNA is TGTGCCAGCTCACAGGGACAGGGAGACCCCTACGAGCAGTACTTC.

The rearrangement links TRBV6-2 or TRBV6-3 to TRBJ1-2; no firm D call. Germline CDR1 and CDR2: MNHEY and SVGEGT. V lost 4 bases to trimming and J lost 8 bases, with 11 bases between them. The CDR3 covers 12 residues. The CDR3 region is CASSSDIPGYTF. Written as DNA, the CDR3 is TGTGCCAGCAGTTCGGATATCCCGGGCTACACCTTC.

The CDR3 region is CASSADTTHTEAFF. The CDR3 nucleotides are TGTGCCAGCAGTGCGGACACAACCCACACTGAAGCTTTCTTT. This chain links TRBV7-9 with TRBJ1-1, with a weak D call TRBD1 (5 bases). CDR3 length: 14 residues. Germline V gives CDR1 SEHNR, CDR2 FQNEAQ (reference sequence). Trimming removed 6 bases at V and 3 bases at J, with 14 bases between.

The chain employs TRBV6-5 and TRBJ1-1; tentative D call: TRBD1 (5 bases). Trimming cost V 6 bases and J 8 bases, with 22 bases left between them. CDR3 length: 15 residues. From germline, CDR1 is MNHEY and CDR2 SVGAGI. CDR3 protein: CASSKPEGSKWEAFF. CDR3 nucleotide sequence: TGTGCCAGCAGCAAACCTGAGGGGAGCAAGTGGGAAGCTTTCTTT.

The V and J genes are TRBV5-1 and TRBJ2-4; the D gene is possibly TRBD2 (5 bases). V was clipped by 5 bases and J by 6 bases, with 12 bases between them. Germline assignment: CDR1 SGHRS and CDR2 YFSETQ. The CDR3 is 13 amino acids. The CDR3, as DNA: TGCGCCAGCAGTCAGGACGGACTAAACATTCAGTACTTC. It codes for CASSQDGLNIQYF. Full variable domain (remainder filled in from reference TRBV5-1 and TRBJ2-4): KAGVTQTPRYLIKTRGQQVTLSCSPISGHRSVSWYQQTPGQGLQFLFEYFSETQRNKGNFPGRFSGRQFSNSRSEMNVSTLELGDSALYLCASSQDGLNIQYFGAGTRLSVL.

The chain employs TRBV4-1 and TRBJ2-5; 9 bases align to TRBD2. Germline lookup yields CDR1 MGHRA and CDR2 YSYEKL. With 0 bases clipped from V and 4 bases from J, the junction kept 9 bases outside the gene matches. The CDR3 is 17 residues long. CDR3 sequence (DNA): TGCGCCAGCAGCCAAGACACGGCGGGAGGGACGTTAGAGACCCAGTACTTC. Its protein product is CASSQDTAGGTLETQYF.

This chain uses TRBV6-5 with TRBJ1-2, with a possible D match to TRBD1 (5 bases). The germline gives CDR1 MNHEY, CDR2 SVGAGI. V lost 7 bases and J 4 bases, leaving 19 bases between the germline ends. This CDR3 is 15 amino acids long. In nucleotides, the CDR3 is TGTGCCAGCATCCCCCCGGGGGGGTCCTTCTATGGCTACACCTTC. It encodes CASIPPGGSFYGYTF.

V is TRBV7-9 and J is TRBJ1-5, with unresolved D. There are 14 residues in the CDR3. The germline V gene has CDR1 SEHNR and CDR2 FQNEAQ (reference sequence). The ends were cut back, 1 base at V and 3 bases at J, with 7 bases in the middle. The CDR3 coding sequence is TGTGCCAGCAGCTTAGACATGTCCAATCAGCCCCAGCATTTT. It translates to CASSLDMSNQPQHF. The variable domain in full, with the rest retrieved from reference TRBV7-9 and TRBJ1-5, is DTGVSQNPRHKITKRGQNVTFRCDPISEHNRLYWYRQTLGQGPEFLTYFQNEAQLEKSRLLSDRFSAERPKGSFSTLEIQRTEQGDSAMYLCASSLDMSNQPQHFGDGTRLSIL.

This clone showed up just a few times. This sequence joins TRBV18 and TRBJ2-7; a possible D gene is TRBD2 (6 bases). This CDR3 contains 11 residues. Trimming pared 3 bases from V and 9 bases from J, leaving 9 bases between. Germline-derived CDR1 and CDR2 are KGHSH and LQKENI. For the CDR3, the DNA is TGTGCCAGCTCACCTGGAGGGCGGCAGTACTTC. This encodes CASSPGGRQYF.

The chain recombines TRBV30 with TRBJ1-5; unclear D gene. CDR1 and CDR2 (germline): GTSNPN, SVGIG (reference sequence). V was shortened by 0 bases and J by 0 bases, with 6 bases between the two germline ends. The CDR3 contains 14 residues. DNA for the CDR3: TGTGCCTGGAGTGTGGCCTCTAGCAATCAGCCCCAGCATTTT. Its translation: CAWSVASSNQPQHF.

The chain carries TRBV6-2 or TRBV6-3 and TRBJ2-5, with D possibly being TRBD1 (5 bases). The CDR3 sequence is 15 residues long. Germline V gives CDR1 MNHEY, CDR2 SVGEGT. Trimming stripped 2 bases from V and 3 bases from J, with 13 bases between. CDR3 amino acids: CASSYGIGREETQYF. CDR3 DNA sequence: TGTGCCAGCAGTTACGGAATTGGCAGGGAAGAGACCCAGTACTTC.